The rows below give T cell receptor beta chains drawn from one sample of a study of lymphopenia after photon versus proton radiotherapy. Clones were sequenced by immunoSEQ multiplex PCR, and TCRdb holds only the in-frame ones, with some missing. The data contain roughly 30,000 clones, roughly four fifths of them singletons. The sequences come from peripheral blood, collected from a patient treated with photon-based radiotherapy. These TCRs come from a man between 45 and 60 years old with gastric cancer. Both conserved end residues are part of each CDR3. The order of the fields is D gene, V gene, J gene, clone size, CDR3 DNA, CDR3 protein. The D gene is left open where the match is weak. Where a row states a size, it is once, few, many or the class of an expanded clone; other rows omit it.

>.|TRBV14|TRBJ2-7|.
TGTGCCAGCAGCCACGACATGAGCGGCTACGAGCAGTACTTC
CASSHDMSGYEQYF
>.|TRBV6-1|TRBJ1-2|.
TGTGCCAGCAGCGCCTCAGGGGACTATGGCTACACCTTC
CASSASGDYGYTF
>.|TRBV11-3|TRBJ1-1|.
TGTGCCAGCAGCCGATCCAGGATCACTGAAGCTTTCTTT
CASSRSRITEAFF
>.|TRBV6-1|TRBJ2-5|once
TGTGCCAGCACCGACCCCAGGGGACCCCAAGAGACCCAGTACTTC
CASTDPRGPQETQYF
>.|TRBV9|TRBJ1-2|.
TGTGCCAGCAGTAGGAGAAATGGCTACACCTTC
CASSRRNGYTF
>.|TRBV11-3|TRBJ2-7|.
TGTGCCAGCAGCTTAGGATTCACCTACGAGCAGTACTTC
CASSLGFTYEQYF
>.|TRBV10-3|TRBJ2-3|.
TGTGCCATCAAGTCGGCAGGGTTGGCCACAGATACGCAGTATTTT
CAIKSAGLATDTQYF
>.|TRBV5-6|TRBJ2-7|.
TGTGCCAGCAGCTCCGTTGGACGGTACGAGCAGTACTTC
CASSSVGRYEQYF
>.|TRBV6-5|TRBJ2-2|once
TGTGCCAGCAGTTACTCGTCCTCGGGGATCGGGGAGCTGTTTTTT
CASSYSSSGIGELFF
>TRBD2|TRBV2|TRBJ2-5|.
TGTGCCAGCAGCGGGACTAGCGGGGGGGCAGAGACCCAGTACTTC
CASSGTSGGAETQYF
>TRBD1|TRBV6-1|TRBJ1-4|.
TGTGCCAGCGCGAGACAGGGGTCCCCTAATGAAAAACTGTTTTTT
CASARQGSPNEKLFF
>.|TRBV6-4|TRBJ2-1|medium-sized
TGTGCCAGCAGCGAGACCCAGTACAATGAGCAGTTCTTC
CASSETQYNEQFF
>TRBD1|TRBV7-9|TRBJ1-1|.
TGTGCCAGCAGCTTGGGATTGACAGGGGTGACTGAAGCTTTCTTT
CASSLGLTGVTEAFF
>.|TRBV29-1|TRBJ2-1|once
TGCAGCGCCGGGGACCAGAGCTCCTACAATGAGCAGTTCTTC
CSAGDQSSYNEQFF
>.|TRBV4-1|TRBJ2-1|.
TGCGCCAGCAGCCAAGAAAAGGAATCGGAGCAGTTCTTC
CASSQEKESEQFF
>.|TRBV10-3|TRBJ1-4|.
TGTGCCATCAGTGAGCTCCCGCTAGTCAGGACCGAAAAACTGTTTTTT
CAISELPLVRTEKLFF
>.|TRBV18|TRBJ2-4|.
TGTGCCAGCTCACCAGGGCATAGAAACATTCAGTACTTC
CASSPGHRNIQYF
>.|TRBV5-4|TRBJ2-2|.
TGTGCCAGCAGCCAGAGACAGAGTCCTACCGGGGAGCTGTTTTTT
CASSQRQSPTGELFF
>.|TRBV9|TRBJ2-3|once
TGTGCCAGCAGCCCTGACACCTCGGGCACAGATACGCAGTATTTT
CASSPDTSGTDTQYF
>.|TRBV27|TRBJ2-5|.
TGTGCCAGCAGTAAGCACGTCGGGCCCCAAGAGACCCAGTACTTC
CASSKHVGPQETQYF
>.|TRBV21-1|TRBJ2-7|.
TGTGCCAGCAGCATAAAGGACAGGGAGTTCGAGCAGTACTTC
CASSIKDREFEQYF
>.|TRBV4-1|TRBJ2-2|.
TGCGCCAGCAGCCAAGAGGCTCGACAGGCGAACACCGGGGAGCTGTTTTTT
CASSQEARQANTGELFF
>.|TRBV5-6|TRBJ2-1|.
TGTGCCAGCAGCCAACCAGGGTGGCCCTACAATGAGCAGTTCTTC
CASSQPGWPYNEQFF
>TRBD1|TRBV28|TRBJ1-2|.
TGTGCCAGCATCGTACAGGGGAACAGTAATGGCTACACCTTC
CASIVQGNSNGYTF
>.|TRBV18|TRBJ2-1|.
TGTGCCAGCTCACCAAGTAGGCAGGTTTACAATGAGCAGTTCTTC
CASSPSRQVYNEQFF
>TRBD2|TRBV27|TRBJ2-5|.
TGTGCCAGCAGTACAACTAGCGGGGGGACCCAGTACTTC
CASSTTSGGTQYF
>TRBD1|TRBV7-6|TRBJ2-5|.
TGTGCCAGCAGCCCCAGGACAGGGGAGCGAGAGACCCAGTACTTC
CASSPRTGERETQYF
>.|TRBV27|TRBJ2-7|.
TGTGCCAGCAGTCGGACAGCTCTGTACGAGCAGTACTTC
CASSRTALYEQYF
>.|TRBV5-1|TRBJ2-2|.
TGCGCCAGCAGACAGGAGGCCGGGGAGCTGTTTTTT
CASRQEAGELFF
>.|TRBV15|TRBJ1-3|.
TGTGCCACCAGCAGAGGGAACTCTGGAAACACCATATATTTT
CATSRGNSGNTIYF
>.|TRBV30|TRBJ1-1|.
TGTGCCTGGACCGGACAGCGGAACACTGAAGCTTTCTTT
CAWTGQRNTEAFF
>.|TRBV10-2|TRBJ1-2|.
TGCGCCAGCAGTGATTGGCCAGGTGAAGGCTACACCTTC
CASSDWPGEGYTF
>TRBD2|TRBV7-2|TRBJ2-4|once
TGTGCCAGCAGCGACGGGACTAGCGGAAGCTTAGCCAAAAACATTCAGTACTTC
CASSDGTSGSLAKNIQYF
>TRBD2|TRBV30|TRBJ2-3|.
TGTGCCTGGAACAGCGGGGGGGCCCCTACAGATACGCAGTATTTT
CAWNSGGAPTDTQYF
>.|TRBV7-2|TRBJ2-5|medium-sized
TGTGCCAGCAGCTTACACAGGCAAGAGACCCAGTACTTC
CASSLHRQETQYF
>.|TRBV13|TRBJ2-6|.
TGTGCCAGCAGCTTACAGGGTTCTGGGGCCAACGTCCTGACTTTC
CASSLQGSGANVLTF
>.|TRBV18|TRBJ2-7|.
TGTGCCAGCTCACCATTGGGGGACTTCTACGAGCAGTACTTC
CASSPLGDFYEQYF
>.|TRBV11-2|TRBJ1-4|once
TGTGCCAGCAGCTTAGGGGTTTTGGGGAATGAAAAACTGTTTTTT
CASSLGVLGNEKLFF
>TRBD1|TRBV6-4|TRBJ2-5|.
TGTGCCAGCAGTGACCCGGACAGGACTCAAGAGACCCAGTACTTC
CASSDPDRTQETQYF
>.|TRBV2|TRBJ2-2|.
TGTGCCAGCAGTGCGGGACCCGGGGAGCTGTTTTTT
CASSAGPGELFF
>TRBD1|TRBV6-6|TRBJ1-2|.
TGTGCCAGCAGATCGACAGGGGGCACCTTTAACTATGGCTACACCTTC
CASRSTGGTFNYGYTF